The source of this T cell receptor (beta chain) is a study of OX40 agonist ivuxolimab in advanced cancers. Repertoires were generated with immunoSEQ multiplex PCR, while TCRdb's copy carries only in-frame clones and drops some. The sample contains about 58,000 clones, around 85% of which appear only once. Germline CDR1 MNHNS, CDR2 SASEGT. The V and J ends lost 6 bases and 7 bases respectively, with 19 bases between them. The CDR3 contains 15 residues. This chain joins TRBV6-1 and TRBJ1-5; the D gene is possibly TRBD1 (6 bases). Source: CD4+ or CD8+ T cells sorted from blood, taken in a trial of the OX40 agonist ivuxolimab. The clonotype comes from an adult with an advanced solid tumor such as melanoma, head and neck, liver or kidney cancer. The CDR3 DNA follows: TGTGCCAGCAGGGATGACAGGTCGTGGGTGCAGCCCCAGCATTTT. It is translated as CASRDDRSWVQPQHF.